This entry is about one T cell receptor (beta chain). This entry comes from a study of cytomegalovirus exposure and HLA in healthy donors. This CDR3 contains 14 residues. Unmatched junction bases numbered 4, after V lost 10 bases and J lost 0 bases. From germline, CDR1 is WNHNN and CDR2 SYGVQD (reference sequence). It was with 60 Vbeta and 13 Jbeta primers that the PCR ran. The data were produced by immunoSEQ multiplex PCR, yet TCRdb's version contains in-frame clones alone and is incomplete. This table holds 150,000 to 200,000 clones, approximately 80% found once. This sequence originates from a girl aged 2-15 years in good health and CMV-seropositive. The source material was PBMCs. The V and J genes are TRBV10-1 and TRBJ2-2; 8 bases fit TRBD1. This CDR3 reads CATGQGSNTGELFF. CDR3 DNA sequence: TGCGCCACCGGACAGGGCTCGAACACCGGGGAGCTGTTTTTT.